This TCR beta chain was obtained from a study of blood T cell repertoires in COVID-19. The repertoire was sequenced with immunoSEQ multiplex PCR; TCRdb's copy has only in-frame clones and lacks some. The data hold around 390,000 clones, with about 86% observed a single time. Trimming removed 5 bases from V and 2 bases from J, with 10 bases in between. The CDR3 spans 14 residues. Germline V gives CDR1 LNHDA, CDR2 SQIVND (reference sequence). Cohort 3 recovery required two negative PCRs, clearance, or symptom resolution. The clonotype originates from a woman between 50 and 59 years old who had recovered from COVID-19. The sequencing input was PBMCs or T cells enriched from blood (not recorded which). The chain employs TRBV19 and TRBJ1-5; D is possibly TRBD1 (5 bases). The CDR3 reads CASSFQGGNQPQHF. The CDR3 nucleotides are TGTGCCAGTAGTTTTCAGGGTGGCAATCAGCCCCAGCATTTT.